The 7 T cell receptor beta chains presented below share a single source sample, sequenced in a study of blood T cell repertoires in COVID-19. Clones were sequenced by immunoSEQ multiplex PCR, and TCRdb holds only the in-frame ones, with some missing. The sample carries 210,000 or so clones, more than 70% recorded once. The sample consisted of peripheral blood. Every receptor here comes from a woman in her 40s who had recovered from COVID-19.

The rearrangement joins TRBV27 to TRBJ1-5; 10 nucleotides align to TRBD1. Germline V gives CDR1 MNHEY, CDR2 SMNVEV (reference sequence). The CDR3 loop spans 15 amino acids. V dropped 5 bases and J dropped 7; count of bases not matched to a gene: 8. DNA for the CDR3: TGTGCCAGCAGTCCGACAGGGGGCGCAACCCAGCCCCAGCATTTT. This codes for CASSPTGGATQPQHF.

This rearrangement joins TRBV10-2 to TRBJ2-7; 8 bases are a match to TRBD2. This CDR3 has 14 residues. In germline, CDR1 is WSHSY, CDR2 SAAADI. V shed 10 bases and J 2 bases; nucleotides not matched to a gene: 10. This CDR3 reads CATHLGLVPYEQYF. In DNA form, the CDR3 reads TGCGCCACCCATTTGGGACTAGTTCCCTACGAGCAGTACTTC.

The chain combines TRBV6-5 with TRBJ1-1, with 7 bases lining up with TRBD1. CDR3 length: 15 residues. Germline CDR1 is MNHEY and CDR2 is SVGAGI. V trimming: 2 bases; J trimming: 3 bases; junction bases outside the gene matches: 6. The CDR3, as DNA: TGTGCCAGCAGTTACCGCGGGACAGTTTACACTGAAGCTTTCTTT. Translation: CASSYRGTVYTEAFF.

The chain uses TRBV6-2 or TRBV6-3 and TRBJ1-1; D not certain. CDR3 size: 14 residues. CDR1 is MNHEY and CDR2 is SVGEGT in the germline V gene. The V end lost 0 bases, the J end lost 3 bases, and 8 bases lay between the germline ends. The DNA of the CDR3 is TGTGCCAGCAGTTACTCGGAGAGGTACACTGAAGCTTTCTTT. This encodes CASSYSERYTEAFF.

This chain connects TRBV19 to TRBJ2-1; 7 bases align to TRBD2. Germline V lookup: CDR1 LNHDA, CDR2 SQIVND (reference sequence). The V and J ends lost 5 bases and 5 bases, in that order; junction bases with no gene match: 12. The CDR3 runs 16 residues. The CDR3 region has the DNA TGTGCCAGTAGTCTCCTGGGTAGCGGGTTTCACAATGAGCAGTTCTTC. Protein product: CASSLLGSGFHNEQFF.

The CDR3, as DNA: TGTGCCAGTAGTATGGGGACAGGTTCGGTTTCTGTGGGGGCCAACGTCCTGACTTTC. Amino acid sequence: CASSMGTGSVSVGANVLTF. The chain has TRBV19 and TRBJ2-6; TRBD1 agrees at 8 bases. The V and J ends lost 3 bases and 4 bases, in that order; junction bases with no gene match: 14. The V gene's germline CDR1 is LNHDA and CDR2 SQIVND (reference sequence). This CDR3 spans 19 amino acids.

The chain employs TRBV12-3 or TRBV12-4 and TRBJ1-1, with 7 bases aligning to TRBD1. The CDR3 loop spans 12 amino acids. Losses at the gene ends were 3 bases for V and 7 bases for J; bases not matched to a gene: 2. Here the CDR3 DNA reads TGTGCCAGCAGTTTGGGACAGCTTGAAGCTTTCTTT. It translates to CASSLGQLEAFF.